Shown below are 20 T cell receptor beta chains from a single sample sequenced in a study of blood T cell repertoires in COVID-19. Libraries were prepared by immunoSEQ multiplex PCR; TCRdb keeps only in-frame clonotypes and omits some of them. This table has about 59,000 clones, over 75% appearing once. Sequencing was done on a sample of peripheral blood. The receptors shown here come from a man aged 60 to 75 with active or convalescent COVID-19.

CDR3 sequence (DNA): TGCGCCAGCAGCCCCCAGGGGACTAGCAATCAGCCCCAGCATTTT. Its translation is CASSPQGTSNQPQHF. The J gene is TRBJ1-5, the V gene TRBV5-1; maybe TRBD1 (6 bases). This CDR3 has 15 residues. CDR1 is SGHRS, CDR2 YFSETQ, per germline. The V and J ends lost 4 bases and 0 bases respectively, with 11 bases between them.

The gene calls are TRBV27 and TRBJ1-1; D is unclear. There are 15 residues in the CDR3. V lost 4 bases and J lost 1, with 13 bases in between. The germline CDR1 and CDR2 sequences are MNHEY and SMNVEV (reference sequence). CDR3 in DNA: TGTGCCAGCAGTTCATGGGCTGCACAGAACACTGAAGCTTTCTTT. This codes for CASSSWAAQNTEAFF.

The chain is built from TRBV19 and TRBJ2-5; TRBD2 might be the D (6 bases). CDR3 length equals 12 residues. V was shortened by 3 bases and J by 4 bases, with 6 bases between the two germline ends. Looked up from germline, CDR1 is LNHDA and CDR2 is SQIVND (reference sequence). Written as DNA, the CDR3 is TGTGCCAGTAGTATGGGGGGAGAGACCCAGTACTTC. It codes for CASSMGGETQYF. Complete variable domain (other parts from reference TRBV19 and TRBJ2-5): DGGITQSPKYLFRKEGQNVTLSCEQNLNHDAMYWYRQDPGQGLRLIYYSQIVNDFQKGDIAEGYSVSREKKESFPLTVTSAQKNPTAFYLCASSMGGETQYFGPGTRLLVL.

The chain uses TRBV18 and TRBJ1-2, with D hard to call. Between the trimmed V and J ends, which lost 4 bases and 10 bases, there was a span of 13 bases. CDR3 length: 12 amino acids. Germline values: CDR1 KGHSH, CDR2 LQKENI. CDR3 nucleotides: TGTGCCAGCTCACTAGAGAGGGAGGCCTACACCTTC. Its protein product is CASSLEREAYTF.

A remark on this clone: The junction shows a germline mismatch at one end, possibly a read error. As DNA, the CDR3 is TGTGCCAGCAGTTACTCGACGGACAGGGAAGGGGACTTC. Protein sequence: CASSYSTDREGDF. The chain has TRBV6-6 and TRBJ2-7, with 8 bases matching TRBD1. The germline CDR1 and CDR2 sequences are MNHNY and SVGAGI (reference sequence). The CDR3 loop spans 13 amino acids.

CDR3 amino acids: CASSSRLAGSNEQFF. DNA of the CDR3: TGTGCCAGCAGCTCCAGACTAGCGGGGTCAAATGAGCAGTTCTTC. The chain joins TRBV3-1 (or the pseudogene TRBV3-2) to TRBJ2-1, with 11 positions matching TRBD2. Per germline, CDR1 LGHDT and CDR2 YNNKEL (reference sequence). With V trimmed by 5 bases and J by 7 bases, 7 bases remained unmatched. This CDR3 region has 15 residues.

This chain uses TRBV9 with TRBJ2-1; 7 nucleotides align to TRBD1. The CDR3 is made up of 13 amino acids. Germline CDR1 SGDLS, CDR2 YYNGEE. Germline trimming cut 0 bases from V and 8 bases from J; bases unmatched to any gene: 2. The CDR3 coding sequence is TGTGCCAGCAGCGTAGGAGGGGGCGATGAGCAGTTCTTC. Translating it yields CASSVGGGDEQFF.

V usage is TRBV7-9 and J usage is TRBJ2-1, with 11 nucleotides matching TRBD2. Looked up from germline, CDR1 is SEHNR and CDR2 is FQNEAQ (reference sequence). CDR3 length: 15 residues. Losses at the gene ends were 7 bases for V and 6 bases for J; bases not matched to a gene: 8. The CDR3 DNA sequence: TGTGCCAGCACCCCTCTAGCGGGAGGAGTCAATGAGCAGTTCTTC. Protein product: CASTPLAGGVNEQFF.

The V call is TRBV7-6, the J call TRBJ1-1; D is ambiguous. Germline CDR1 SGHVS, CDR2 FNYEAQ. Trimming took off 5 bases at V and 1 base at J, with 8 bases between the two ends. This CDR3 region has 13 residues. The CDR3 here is CASSPSGNTEAFF. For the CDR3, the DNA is TGTGCCAGCAGCCCATCAGGGAACACTGAAGCTTTCTTT.

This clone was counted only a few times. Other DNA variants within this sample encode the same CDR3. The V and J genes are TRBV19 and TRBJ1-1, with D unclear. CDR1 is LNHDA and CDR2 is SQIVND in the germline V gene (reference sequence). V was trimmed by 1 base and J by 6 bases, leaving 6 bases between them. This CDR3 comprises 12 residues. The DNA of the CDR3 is TGTGCCAGTAGTATAGGGGGAGCTGAAGCTTTCTTT. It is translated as CASSIGGAEAFF.

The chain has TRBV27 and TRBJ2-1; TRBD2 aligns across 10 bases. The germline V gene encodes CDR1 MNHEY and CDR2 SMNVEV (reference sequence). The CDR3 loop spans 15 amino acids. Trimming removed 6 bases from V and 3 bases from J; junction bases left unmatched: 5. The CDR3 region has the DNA TGTGCCAGCAGGGTAGCGGGGGGTGGCTACAATGAGCAGTTCTTC. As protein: CASRVAGGGYNEQFF.

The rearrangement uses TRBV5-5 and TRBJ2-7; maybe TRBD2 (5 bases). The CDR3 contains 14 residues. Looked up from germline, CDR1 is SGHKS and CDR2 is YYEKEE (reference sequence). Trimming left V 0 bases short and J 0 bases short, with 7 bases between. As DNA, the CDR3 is TGTGCCAGCAGCTTGGATGGGAGCTCCTACGAGCAGTACTTC. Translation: CASSLDGSSYEQYF. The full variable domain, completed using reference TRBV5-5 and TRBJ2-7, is DAGVTQSPTHLIKTRGQQVTLRCSPISGHKSVSWYQQVLGQGPQFIFQYYEKEERGRGNFPDRFSARQFPNYSSELNVNALLLGDSALYLCASSLDGSSYEQYFGPGTRLTVT.

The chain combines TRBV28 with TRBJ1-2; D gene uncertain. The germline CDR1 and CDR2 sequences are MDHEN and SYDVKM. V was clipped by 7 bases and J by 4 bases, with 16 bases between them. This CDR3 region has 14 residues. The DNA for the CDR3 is TGTGCCAGCACCGCGGGGAGTAGGATCTATGGCTACACCTTC. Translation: CASTAGSRIYGYTF.

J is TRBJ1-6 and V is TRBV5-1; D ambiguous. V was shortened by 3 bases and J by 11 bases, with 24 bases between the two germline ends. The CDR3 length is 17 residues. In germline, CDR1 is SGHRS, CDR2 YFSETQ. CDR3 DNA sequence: TGCGCCAGCAGCTCGACCGCCTATTCCGACACCCCCCCACCCCTCCACTTT. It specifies CASSSTAYSDTPPPLHF.

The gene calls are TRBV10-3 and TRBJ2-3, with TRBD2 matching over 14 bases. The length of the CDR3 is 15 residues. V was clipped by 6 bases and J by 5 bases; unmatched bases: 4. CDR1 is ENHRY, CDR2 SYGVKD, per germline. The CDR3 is CAIRGLAGALDTQYF. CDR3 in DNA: TGTGCCATCAGGGGACTAGCGGGGGCCTTAGATACGCAGTATTTT.

The CDR3 sequence: CASSIGYSGLAGSGANVLTF. CDR3 nucleotide sequence: TGTGCCAGTAGTATAGGATACTCAGGACTAGCGGGCTCTGGGGCCAACGTCCTGACTTTC. The chain links TRBV19 to TRBJ2-6; 11 bases match TRBD2. Germline V gene lookup returns CDR1 LNHDA and CDR2 SQIVND (reference sequence). The CDR3 runs to 20 residues. V gave up 1 base and J gave up 0 bases; unmatched junction bases: 8.

The CDR3, as DNA: TGCGCCAGCAGTCTAGTGGGGGACAGGGGGCATGGCTACACCTTC. This sequence encodes CASSLVGDRGHGYTF. The J gene is TRBJ1-2, the V gene TRBV23-1; 12 bases are a match to TRBD1. TRBV23-1 belongs to the ORF category, with a function that is uncertain. J was trimmed by 6 bases and V by 4 bases; bases with no gene match: 6. CDR3 length: 15 residues.

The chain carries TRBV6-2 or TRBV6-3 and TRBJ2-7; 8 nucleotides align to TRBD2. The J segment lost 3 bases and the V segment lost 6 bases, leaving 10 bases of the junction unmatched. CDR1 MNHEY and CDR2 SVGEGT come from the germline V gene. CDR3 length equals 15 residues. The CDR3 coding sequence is TGTGCCAGCAGCACCGGGACTAGGGGGGGCTACGAGCAGTACTTC. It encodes CASSTGTRGGYEQYF.

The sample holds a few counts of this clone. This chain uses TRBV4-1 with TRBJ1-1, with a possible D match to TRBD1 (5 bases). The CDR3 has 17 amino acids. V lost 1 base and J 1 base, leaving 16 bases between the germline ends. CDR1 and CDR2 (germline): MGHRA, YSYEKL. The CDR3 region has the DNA TGCGCCAGCAGCCAAGGCTGGGGGGGGAGGGGGAACACTGAAGCTTTCTTT. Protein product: CASSQGWGGRGNTEAFF.

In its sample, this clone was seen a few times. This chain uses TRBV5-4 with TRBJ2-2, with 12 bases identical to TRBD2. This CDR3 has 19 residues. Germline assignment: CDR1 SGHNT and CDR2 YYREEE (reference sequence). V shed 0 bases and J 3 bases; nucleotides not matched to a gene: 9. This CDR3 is CASSLAGLAGGPYTGELFF. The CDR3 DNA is TGTGCCAGCAGCTTGGCGGGGCTAGCGGGAGGGCCGTACACCGGGGAGCTGTTTTTT.